This TCR beta chain stems from a study of blood T cell repertoires in COVID-19. V was clipped by 3 bases and J by 7 bases, with 16 bases between them. The length of the CDR3 is 16 residues. Germline CDR1 reads KGHSH; CDR2 reads LQKENI. Original handling: Cell counts per sample came from amplifying reference gene primers. Produced via immunoSEQ multiplex PCR; TCRdb's table is partial and in-frame only. V and J calls plus clone size are reproduced from that table; the DNA served to infer D and trimming. The data hold under 100,000 clones, with around three quarters observed a single time. The sequenced sample consisted of peripheral blood. The chain joins TRBV18 to TRBJ1-6, with D uncertain. The TCR sequence derives from a woman aged 80 or older with active or convalescent COVID-19. The CDR3 reads CASSPLAGKENSPLHF. The CDR3 DNA sequence: TGTGCCAGCTCACCGCTAGCCGGGAAGGAAAATTCACCCCTCCACTTT.